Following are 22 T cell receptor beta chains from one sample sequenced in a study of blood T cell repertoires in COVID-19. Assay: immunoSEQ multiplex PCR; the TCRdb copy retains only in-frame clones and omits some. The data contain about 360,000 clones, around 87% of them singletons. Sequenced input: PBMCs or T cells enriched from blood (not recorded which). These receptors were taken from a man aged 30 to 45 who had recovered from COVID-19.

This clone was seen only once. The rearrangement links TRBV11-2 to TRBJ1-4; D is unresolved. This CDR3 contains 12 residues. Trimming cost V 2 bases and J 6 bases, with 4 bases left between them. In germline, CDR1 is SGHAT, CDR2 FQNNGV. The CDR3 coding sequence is TGTGCCAGCAGCTTATTATATGAAAAACTGTTTTTT. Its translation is CASSLLYEKLFF.

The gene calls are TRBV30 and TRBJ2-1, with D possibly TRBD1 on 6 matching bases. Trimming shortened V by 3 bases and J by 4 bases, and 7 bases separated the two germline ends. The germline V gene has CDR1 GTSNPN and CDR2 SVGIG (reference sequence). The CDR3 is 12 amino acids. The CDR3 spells CAWRRGYNEQFF. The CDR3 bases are TGTGCCTGGAGGAGGGGGTACAATGAGCAGTTCTTC.

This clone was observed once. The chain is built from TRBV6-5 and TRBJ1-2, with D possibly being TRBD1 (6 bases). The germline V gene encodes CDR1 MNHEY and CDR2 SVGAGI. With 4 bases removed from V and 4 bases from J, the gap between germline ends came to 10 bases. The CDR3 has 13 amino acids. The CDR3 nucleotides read TGTGCCAGCAGTTCGGACAGTATCTATGGCTACACCTTC. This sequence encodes CASSSDSIYGYTF.

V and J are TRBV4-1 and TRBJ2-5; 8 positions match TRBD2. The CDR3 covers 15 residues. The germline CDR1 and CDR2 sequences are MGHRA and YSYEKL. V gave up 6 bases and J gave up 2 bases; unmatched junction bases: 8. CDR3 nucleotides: TGCGCCAGCAGTCGGTTTAGCGGGGCTCAAGAGACCCAGTACTTC. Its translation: CASSRFSGAQETQYF.

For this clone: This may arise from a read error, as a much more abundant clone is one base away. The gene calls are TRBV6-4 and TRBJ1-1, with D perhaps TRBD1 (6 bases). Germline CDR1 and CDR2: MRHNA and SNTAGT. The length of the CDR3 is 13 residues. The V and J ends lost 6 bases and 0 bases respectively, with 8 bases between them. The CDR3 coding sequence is TGTGCCAGCAGCGGACAGTTGAACACTGAAGCTTTCTTT. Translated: CASSGQLNTEAFF.

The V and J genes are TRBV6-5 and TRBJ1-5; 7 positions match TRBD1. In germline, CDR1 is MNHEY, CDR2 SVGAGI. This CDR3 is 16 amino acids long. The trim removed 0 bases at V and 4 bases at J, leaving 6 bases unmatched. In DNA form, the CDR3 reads TGTGCCAGCAGTTACTCGCGACAGGGTGGTAATCAGCCCCAGCATTTT. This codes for CASSYSRQGGNQPQHF.

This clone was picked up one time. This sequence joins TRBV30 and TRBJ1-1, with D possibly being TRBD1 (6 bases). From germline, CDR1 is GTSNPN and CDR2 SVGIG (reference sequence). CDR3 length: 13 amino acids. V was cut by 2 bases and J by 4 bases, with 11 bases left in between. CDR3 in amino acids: CAWSQGTATEAFF. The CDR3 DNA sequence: TGTGCCTGGAGTCAGGGGACCGCCACTGAAGCTTTCTTT.

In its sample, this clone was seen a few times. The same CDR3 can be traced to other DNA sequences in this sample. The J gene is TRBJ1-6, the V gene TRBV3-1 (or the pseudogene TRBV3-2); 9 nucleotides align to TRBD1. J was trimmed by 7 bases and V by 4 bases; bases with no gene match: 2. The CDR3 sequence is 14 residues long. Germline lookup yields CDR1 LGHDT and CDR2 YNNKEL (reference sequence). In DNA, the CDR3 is TGTGCCAGCAGCCCGGGACAGGGCAATTCACCCCTCCACTTT. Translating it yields CASSPGQGNSPLHF.

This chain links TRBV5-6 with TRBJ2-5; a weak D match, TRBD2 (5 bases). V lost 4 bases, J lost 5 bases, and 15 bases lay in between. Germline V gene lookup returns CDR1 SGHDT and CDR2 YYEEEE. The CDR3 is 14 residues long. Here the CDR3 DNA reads TGTGCCAGCAGCGCGACCAGCGGATATGAGACCCAGTACTTC. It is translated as CASSATSGYETQYF.

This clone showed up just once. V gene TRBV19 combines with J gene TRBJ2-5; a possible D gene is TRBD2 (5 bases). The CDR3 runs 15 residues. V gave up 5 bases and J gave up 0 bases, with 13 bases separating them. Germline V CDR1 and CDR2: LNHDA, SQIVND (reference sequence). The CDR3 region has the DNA TGTGCCAGTAGTTCGCATATGAGGGACCAAGAGACCCAGTACTTC. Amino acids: CASSSHMRDQETQYF.

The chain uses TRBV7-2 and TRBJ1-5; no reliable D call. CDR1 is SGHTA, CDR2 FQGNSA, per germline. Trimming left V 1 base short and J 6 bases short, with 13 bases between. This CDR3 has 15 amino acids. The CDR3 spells CASSLVLRSGQPQHF. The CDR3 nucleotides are TGTGCCAGCAGCTTAGTCCTTAGGAGCGGTCAGCCCCAGCATTTT.

The CDR3 bases are TGCAGCGTTGAAGGGACAGAGAACACTGAAGCTTTCTTT. Protein sequence: CSVEGTENTEAFF. The V and J genes are TRBV29-1 and TRBJ1-1; weak D call: TRBD1 (6 bases). Trimming cost V 1 base and J 1 base, with 7 bases left between them. The CDR3 covers 13 residues. CDR1 and CDR2 (germline): SQVTM, ANQGSEA.

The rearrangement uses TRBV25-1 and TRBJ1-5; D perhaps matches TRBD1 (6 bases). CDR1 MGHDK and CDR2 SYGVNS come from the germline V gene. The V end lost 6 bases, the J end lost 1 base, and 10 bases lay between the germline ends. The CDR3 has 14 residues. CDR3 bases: TGTGCCAGCAGCGTCGGACAGAGCAATCAGCCCCAGCATTTT. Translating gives CASSVGQSNQPQHF.

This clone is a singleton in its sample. Here the CDR3 DNA reads TGTGCCAGCTCACAGCGCCTAGTTTCGGCAGATACGCAGTATTTT. As protein: CASSQRLVSADTQYF. This chain links TRBV18 with TRBJ2-3, with no clear D. The V end was cut by 4 bases, the J end by 4 bases, with 15 bases between. Germline V gene lookup returns CDR1 KGHSH and CDR2 LQKENI. CDR3 length: 15 amino acids.

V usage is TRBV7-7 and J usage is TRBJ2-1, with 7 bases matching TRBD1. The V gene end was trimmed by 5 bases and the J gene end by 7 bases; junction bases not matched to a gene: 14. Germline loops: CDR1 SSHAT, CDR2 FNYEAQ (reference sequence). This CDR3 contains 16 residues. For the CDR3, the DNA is TGTGCCAGCAGCCAGAGCCTCGGGGACAGTGGTAATGAGCAGTTCTTC. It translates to CASSQSLGDSGNEQFF. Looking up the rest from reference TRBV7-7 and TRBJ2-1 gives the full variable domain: GAGVSQSPRYKVTKRGQDVTLRCDPISSHATLYWYQQALGQGPEFLTYFNYEAQPDKSGLPSDRFSAERPEGSISTLTIQRTEQRDSAMYRCASSQSLGDSGNEQFFGPGTRLTVL.

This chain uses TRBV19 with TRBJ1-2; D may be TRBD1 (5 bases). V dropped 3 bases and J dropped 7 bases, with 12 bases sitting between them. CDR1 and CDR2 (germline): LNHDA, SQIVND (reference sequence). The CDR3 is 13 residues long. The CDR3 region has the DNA TGTGCCAGTAGTATCACAGGCGGCGCTGGCTACACCTTC. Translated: CASSITGGAGYTF.

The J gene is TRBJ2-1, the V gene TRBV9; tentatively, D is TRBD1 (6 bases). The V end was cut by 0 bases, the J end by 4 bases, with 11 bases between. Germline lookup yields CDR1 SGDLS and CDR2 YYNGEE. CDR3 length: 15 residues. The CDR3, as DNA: TGTGCCAGCAGCGTAGCGGACAGTAAGTACAATGAGCAGTTCTTC. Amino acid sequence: CASSVADSKYNEQFF. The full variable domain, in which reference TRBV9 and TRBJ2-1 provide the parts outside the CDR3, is DSGVTQTPKHLITATGQRVTLRCSPRSGDLSVYWYQQSLDQGLQFLIQYYNGEERAKGNILERFSAQQFPDLHSELNLSSLELGDSALYFCASSVADSKYNEQFFGPGTRLTVL.

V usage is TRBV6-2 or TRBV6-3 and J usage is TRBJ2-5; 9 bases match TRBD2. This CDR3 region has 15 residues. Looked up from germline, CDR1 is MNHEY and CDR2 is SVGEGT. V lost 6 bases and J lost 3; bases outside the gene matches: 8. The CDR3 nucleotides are TGTGCCAGCAGCCGAGGGACTAGCTGGGAAGAGACCCAGTACTTC. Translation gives CASSRGTSWEETQYF.

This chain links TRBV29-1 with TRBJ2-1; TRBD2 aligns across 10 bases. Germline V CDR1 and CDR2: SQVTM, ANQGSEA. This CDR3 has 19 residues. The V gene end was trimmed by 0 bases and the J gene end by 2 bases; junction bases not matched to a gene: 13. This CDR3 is CSVEDRSSGGAEPYNEQFF. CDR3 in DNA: TGCAGCGTTGAAGATCGGTCCAGCGGGGGGGCTGAACCCTACAATGAGCAGTTCTTC.

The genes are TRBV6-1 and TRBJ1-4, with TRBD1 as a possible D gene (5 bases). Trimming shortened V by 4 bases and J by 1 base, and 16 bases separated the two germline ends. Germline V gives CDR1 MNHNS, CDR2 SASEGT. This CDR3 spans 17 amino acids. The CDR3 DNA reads TGTGCCAGCAGTGTCCCTCCGGGACTCAGAACTAATGAAAAACTGTTTTTT. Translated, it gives CASSVPPGLRTNEKLFF.

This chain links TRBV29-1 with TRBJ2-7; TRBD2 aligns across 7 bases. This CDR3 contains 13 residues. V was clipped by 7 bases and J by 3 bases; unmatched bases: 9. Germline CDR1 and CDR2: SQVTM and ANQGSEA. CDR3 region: CSATPAGVYEQYF. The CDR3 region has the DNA TGCAGCGCTACCCCTGCGGGGGTCTACGAGCAGTACTTC.

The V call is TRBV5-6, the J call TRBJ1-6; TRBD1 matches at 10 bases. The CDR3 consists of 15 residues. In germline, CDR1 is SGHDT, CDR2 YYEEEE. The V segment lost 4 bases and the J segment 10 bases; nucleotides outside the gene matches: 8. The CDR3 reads CASSAGGTGVSPLHF. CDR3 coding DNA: TGTGCCAGCAGCGCGGGGGGGACAGGGGTATCACCCCTCCACTTT.